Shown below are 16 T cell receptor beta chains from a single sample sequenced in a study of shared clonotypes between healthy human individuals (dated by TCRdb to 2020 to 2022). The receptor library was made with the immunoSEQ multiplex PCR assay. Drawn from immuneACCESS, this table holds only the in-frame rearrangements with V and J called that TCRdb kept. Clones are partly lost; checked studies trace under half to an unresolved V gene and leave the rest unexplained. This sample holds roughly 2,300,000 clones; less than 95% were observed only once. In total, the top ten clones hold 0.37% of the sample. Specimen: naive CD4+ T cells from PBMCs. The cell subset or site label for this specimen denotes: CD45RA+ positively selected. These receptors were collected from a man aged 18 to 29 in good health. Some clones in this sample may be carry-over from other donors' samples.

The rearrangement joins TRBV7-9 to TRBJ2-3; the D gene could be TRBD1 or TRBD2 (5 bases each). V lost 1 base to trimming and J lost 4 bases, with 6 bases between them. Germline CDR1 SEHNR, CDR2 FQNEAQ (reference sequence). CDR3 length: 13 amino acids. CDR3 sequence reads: CASSLGGSDTQYF. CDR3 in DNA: TGTGCCAGCAGCTTAGGGGGGTCAGATACGCAGTATTTT.

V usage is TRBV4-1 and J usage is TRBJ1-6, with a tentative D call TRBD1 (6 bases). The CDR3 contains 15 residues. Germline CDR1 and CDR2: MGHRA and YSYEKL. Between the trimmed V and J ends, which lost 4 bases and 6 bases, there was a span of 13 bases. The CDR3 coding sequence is TGCGCCAGCAGCCCGGGGAGGGGGAGTAATTCACCCCTCCACTTT. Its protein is CASSPGRGSNSPLHF.

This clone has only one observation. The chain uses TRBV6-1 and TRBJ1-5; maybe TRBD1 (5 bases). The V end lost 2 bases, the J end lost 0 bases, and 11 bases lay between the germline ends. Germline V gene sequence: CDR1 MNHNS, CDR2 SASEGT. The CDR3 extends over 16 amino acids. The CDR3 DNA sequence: TGTGCCAGCAGTGAAATTACAGGATATAGCAATCAGCCCCAGCATTTT. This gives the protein CASSEITGYSNQPQHF.

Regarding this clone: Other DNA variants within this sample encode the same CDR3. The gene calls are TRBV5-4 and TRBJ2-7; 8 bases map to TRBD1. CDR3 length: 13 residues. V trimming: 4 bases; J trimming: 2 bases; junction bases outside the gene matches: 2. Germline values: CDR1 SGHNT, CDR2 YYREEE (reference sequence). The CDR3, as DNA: TGTGCCAGCAGCCTCAGGGGGCCCTACGAGCAGTACTTC. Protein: CASSLRGPYEQYF.

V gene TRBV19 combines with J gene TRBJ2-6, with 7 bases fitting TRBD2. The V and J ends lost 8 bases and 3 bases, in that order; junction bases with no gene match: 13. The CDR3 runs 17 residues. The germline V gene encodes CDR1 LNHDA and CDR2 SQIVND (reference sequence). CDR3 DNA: TGTGCCAGTCTTCCTAGCGGTGGAGAGCTTGGGGCCAACGTCCTGACTTTC. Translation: CASLPSGGELGANVLTF.

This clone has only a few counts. In nucleotides, the CDR3 is TGTGCCAGCAGTTCTCACCGGGGAAGGCCGGGGGAACTGTTTTTT. As protein: CASSSHRGRPGELFF. The chain carries TRBV28 and TRBJ1-4; D may be TRBD1 (5 bases). CDR1 and CDR2 from the germline V gene are MDHEN and SYDVKM. V lost 4 bases and J lost 12, with 21 bases in between. The CDR3 is made up of 15 amino acids.

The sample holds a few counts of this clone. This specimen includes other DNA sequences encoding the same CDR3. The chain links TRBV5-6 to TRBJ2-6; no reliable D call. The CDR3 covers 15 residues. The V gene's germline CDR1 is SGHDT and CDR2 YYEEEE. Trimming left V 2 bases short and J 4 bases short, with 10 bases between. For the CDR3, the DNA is TGTGCCAGCAGCTTAGGTGGTTCCGGGGCCAACGTCCTGACTTTC. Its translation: CASSLGGSGANVLTF.

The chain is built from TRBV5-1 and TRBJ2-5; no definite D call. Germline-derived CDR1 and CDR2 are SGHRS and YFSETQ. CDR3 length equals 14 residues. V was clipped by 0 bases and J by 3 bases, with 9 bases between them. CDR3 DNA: TGCGCCAGCAGCTTGGAGATAGCAGAAGAGACCCAGTACTTC. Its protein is CASSLEIAEETQYF.

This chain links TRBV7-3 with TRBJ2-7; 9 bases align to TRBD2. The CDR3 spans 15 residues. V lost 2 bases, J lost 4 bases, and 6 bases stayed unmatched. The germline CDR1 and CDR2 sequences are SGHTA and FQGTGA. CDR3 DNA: TGTGCCAGCAGCTTATTGGCGGGAGGGCCGTACGAGCAGTACTTC. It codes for CASSLLAGGPYEQYF. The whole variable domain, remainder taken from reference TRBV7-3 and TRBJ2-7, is GAGVSQTPSNKVTEKGKYVELRCDPISGHTALYWYRQSLGQGPEFLIYFQGTGAADDSGLPNDRFFAVRPEGSVSTLKIQRTERGDSAVYLCASSLLAGGPYEQYFGPGTRLTVT.

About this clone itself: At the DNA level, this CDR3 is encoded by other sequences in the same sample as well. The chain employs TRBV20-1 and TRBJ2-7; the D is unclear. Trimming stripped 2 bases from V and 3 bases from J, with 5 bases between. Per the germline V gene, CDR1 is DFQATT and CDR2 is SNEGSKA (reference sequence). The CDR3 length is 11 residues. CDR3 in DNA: TGCAGTGCTAGACTTAGCTACGAGCAGTACTTC. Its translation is CSARLSYEQYF.

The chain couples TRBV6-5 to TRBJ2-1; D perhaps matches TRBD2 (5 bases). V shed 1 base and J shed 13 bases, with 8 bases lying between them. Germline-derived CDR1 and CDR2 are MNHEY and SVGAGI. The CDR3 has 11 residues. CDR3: CASSYFSAQFF. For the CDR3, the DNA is TGTGCCAGCAGTTACTTTAGCGCACAGTTCTTC.

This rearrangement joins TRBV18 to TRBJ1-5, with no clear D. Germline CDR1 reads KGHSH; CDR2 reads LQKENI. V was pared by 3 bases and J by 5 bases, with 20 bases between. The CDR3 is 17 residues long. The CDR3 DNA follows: TGTGCCAGCTCACCGAATATACGATCGGGCCAAGATCAGCCCCAGCATTTT. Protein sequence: CASSPNIRSGQDQPQHF.

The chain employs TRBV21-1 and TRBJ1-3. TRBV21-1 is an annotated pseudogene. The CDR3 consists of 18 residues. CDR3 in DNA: TGTGCCAGCAGCTCCCGATGCGGGCAGGCCATCGCTGGAAACACCATATATTTT. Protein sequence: CASSSRCGQAIAGNTIYF.

CDR3 amino acids: CASTGQNVEKLFF. In DNA form, the CDR3 reads TGTGCCAGCACTGGACAGAACGTTGAAAAACTGTTTTTT. The rearrangement joins TRBV6-1 to TRBJ1-4, with D tentatively TRBD1 (6 bases). The V end was cut by 7 bases, the J end by 7 bases, with 13 bases between. The CDR3 length is 13 residues. Germline V gene lookup returns CDR1 MNHNS and CDR2 SASEGT.

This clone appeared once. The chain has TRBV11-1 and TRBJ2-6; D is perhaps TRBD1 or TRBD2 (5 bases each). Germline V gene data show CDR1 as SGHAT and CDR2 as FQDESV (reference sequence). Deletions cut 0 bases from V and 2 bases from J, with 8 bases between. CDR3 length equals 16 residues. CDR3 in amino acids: CASSLARGTGANVLTF. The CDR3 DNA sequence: TGTGCCAGCAGCTTAGCGAGGGGTACTGGGGCCAACGTCCTGACTTTC.

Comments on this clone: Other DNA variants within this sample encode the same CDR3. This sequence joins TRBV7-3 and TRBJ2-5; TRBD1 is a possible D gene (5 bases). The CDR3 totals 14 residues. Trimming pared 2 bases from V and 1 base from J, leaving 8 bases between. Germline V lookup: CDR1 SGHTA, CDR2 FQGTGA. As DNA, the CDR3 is TGTGCCAGCAGCTTAGGAAGGGGCCAAGAGACCCAGTACTTC. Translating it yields CASSLGRGQETQYF.